Each of the 26 T cell receptor beta chains below was sequenced from the same sample in a study of blood T cell repertoires in COVID-19 (dated by TCRdb to the early 2020s). Library generation was performed with the immunoSEQ multiplex PCR assay. In its TCRdb copy, this immuneACCESS table keeps in-frame sequences only and misses some clones. Where compared with another copy, unresolved V genes explain less than half of these, and the others have no known cause. For this sample the table gives approximately 480,000 clones, of which about 91% were detected only once. The ten largest clones add up to roughly 0.92% of the sample. Material: peripheral blood. These receptors came from a man aged 18 to 35 with COVID-19, enrolled during active disease.

This clone was seen more than once but under ten times. The chain has TRBV29-1 and TRBJ1-2; D is perhaps TRBD1 (5 bases). V was pared by 4 bases and J by 7 bases, with 16 bases between. The germline gives CDR1 SQVTM, CDR2 ANQGSEA. The CDR3 has 13 residues. Here the CDR3 reads CSVGRTSNSGYTF. For the CDR3, the DNA is TGCAGCGTTGGAAGGACATCCAACAGTGGCTACACCTTC.

This clone has ten or more counts. This sequence joins TRBV6-2 or TRBV6-3 and TRBJ1-2; the match to TRBD1 covers 11 bases. This CDR3 comprises 14 residues. CDR1 is MNHEY and CDR2 is SVGEGT in the germline V gene. The V and J ends lost 6 bases and 6 bases, in that order; junction bases with no gene match: 6. This CDR3 is CASSPQGQGDGYTF. In nucleotides, the CDR3 is TGTGCCAGCAGCCCCCAGGGACAGGGGGATGGCTACACCTTC.

This chain uses TRBV7-9 with TRBJ2-7; TRBD1 agrees at 8 bases. Germline loops: CDR1 SEHNR, CDR2 FQNEAQ (reference sequence). This CDR3 comprises 13 residues. Unmatched junction bases numbered 4, after V lost 3 bases and J lost 6 bases. The CDR3 DNA sequence: TGTGCCAGCAGCTTCCGGACAGGGAGCGAGCAGTACTTC. Translated: CASSFRTGSEQYF.

J is TRBJ2-7 and V is TRBV5-4, with D uncertain. CDR1 is SGHNT, CDR2 YYREEE, per germline (reference sequence). The V and J ends lost 2 bases and 0 bases respectively, with 9 bases between them. This CDR3 region has 14 residues. The CDR3 DNA follows: TGTGCCAGCAGCTTAAACCAAGCCTCCTACGAGCAGTACTTC. Its protein product is CASSLNQASYEQYF.

The V gene is TRBV5-6, the J gene TRBJ2-7; D gene ambiguous. Germline-derived CDR1 and CDR2 are SGHDT and YYEEEE. This CDR3 has 15 residues. V was shortened by 2 bases and J by 0 bases, with 12 bases between the two germline ends. The CDR3 reads CASSFRREVSYEQYF. CDR3 DNA sequence: TGTGCCAGCAGCTTTCGGCGCGAGGTCTCCTACGAGCAGTACTTC.

The gene calls are TRBV29-1 and TRBJ2-7; D remains ambiguous. There are 11 residues in the CDR3. The V gene lost 6 bases and the J gene lost 5 bases, with 11 bases spanning the gap. Germline CDR1 is SQVTM and CDR2 is ANQGSEA. The CDR3 sequence is CSVEIVDEQYF. The CDR3 DNA is TGCAGCGTAGAAATCGTTGACGAGCAGTACTTC.

The chain carries TRBV5-1 and TRBJ2-7; tentatively, D is TRBD1 (6 bases). Trimming took 3 bases from V and 0 from J, leaving 22 bases between them. The CDR3 runs to 18 residues. Germline V gene data show CDR1 as SGHRS and CDR2 as YFSETQ. CDR3 in DNA: TGCGCCAGCAGCTCCCTACAGGGTACTCCCCTCCTCTCCTACGAGCAGTACTTC. As protein: CASSSLQGTPLLSYEQYF. Full variable domain (missing parts from reference TRBV5-1 and TRBJ2-7): KAGVTQTPRYLIKTRGQQVTLSCSPISGHRSVSWYQQTPGQGLQFLFEYFSETQRNKGNFPGRFSGRQFSNSRSEMNVSTLELGDSALYLCASSSLQGTPLLSYEQYFGPGTRLTVT.

The rearrangement links TRBV6-1 to TRBJ1-4, with 9 bases identical to TRBD1. Germline V gives CDR1 MNHNS, CDR2 SASEGT. Unmatched junction bases numbered 4, after V lost 0 bases and J lost 5 bases. This CDR3 contains 16 residues. The CDR3 DNA sequence: TGTGCCAGCAGTGAAGCGAGGGGACAGGGAAATGAAAAACTGTTTTTT. It specifies CASSEARGQGNEKLFF.

This clone was found once. The gene calls are TRBV11-2 and TRBJ2-1; D is ambiguous. V was shortened by 3 bases and J by 9 bases, with 9 bases between the two germline ends. CDR3 length: 12 amino acids. Germline lookup yields CDR1 SGHAT and CDR2 FQNNGV. CDR3 sequence: CASSFSVPEQFF. CDR3 DNA sequence: TGTGCCAGCAGCTTCTCAGTTCCTGAGCAGTTCTTC.

The CDR3 DNA sequence: TGTGCCAGCAGAAAAGGAGGTCAAGAGACCCAGTACTTC. It is translated as CASRKGGQETQYF. The rearrangement links TRBV21-1 to TRBJ2-5; TRBD2 is the table's D call, not checked against the DNA. TRBV21-1 counts as a pseudogene. The CDR3 loop spans 13 amino acids.

This clone came up once. The chain recombines TRBV27 with TRBJ1-4; D ambiguous. Germline V gene lookup returns CDR1 MNHEY and CDR2 SMNVEV (reference sequence). The CDR3 is 15 amino acids. V was cut by 5 bases and J by 3 bases, with 13 bases left in between. The CDR3 here is CASSMTLHANEKLFF. The CDR3 DNA is TGTGCCAGCAGTATGACACTCCACGCTAATGAAAAACTGTTTTTT.

This sequence joins TRBV4-2 and TRBJ2-5; TRBD2 is a possible D gene (6 bases). The CDR3 is made up of 15 amino acids. V was clipped by 8 bases and J by 3 bases, with 19 bases between them. Germline lookup yields CDR1 LGHNA and CDR2 YNFKEQ. The CDR3 sequence is CASGGGAMGKETQYF. The CDR3 nucleotides are TGTGCCAGCGGGGGAGGCGCTATGGGTAAAGAGACCCAGTACTTC.

This chain connects TRBV7-9 to TRBJ1-2; D gene unclear. V dropped 4 bases and J dropped 8 bases, with 14 bases sitting between them. Germline V CDR1 and CDR2: SEHNR, FQNEAQ (reference sequence). The CDR3 length is 13 residues. CDR3 DNA: TGTGCCAGCAGCTCGGGGAAGGGCAGCGGCTACACCTTC. Amino acids: CASSSGKGSGYTF. The whole variable domain, filled in from reference TRBV7-9 and TRBJ1-2, reads DTGVSQNPRHKITKRGQNVTFRCDPISEHNRLYWYRQTLGQGPEFLTYFQNEAQLEKSRLLSDRFSAERPKGSFSTLEIQRTEQGDSAMYLCASSSGKGSGYTFGSGTRLTVV.

V usage is TRBV19 and J usage is TRBJ2-7, with TRBD1 identical over 7 bases. This CDR3 is built from 15 residues. Germline V gene data show CDR1 as LNHDA and CDR2 as SQIVND (reference sequence). Trimming removed 5 bases from V and 2 bases from J; junction bases left unmatched: 9. Written as DNA, the CDR3 is TGTGCCAGTAGTTTTCAACAGGGGCACCCCTACGAGCAGTACTTC. Its protein product is CASSFQQGHPYEQYF.

This clone was detected many times. The same CDR3 arises from other DNA sequences in this sample as well. The CDR3, as DNA: TGTGCCAGCAGCCCGGACAGAGACTATGGCTACACCTTC. It translates to CASSPDRDYGYTF. The J gene is TRBJ1-2, the V gene TRBV5-4; D perhaps matches TRBD1 (6 bases). This CDR3 contains 13 residues. V shed 4 bases and J shed 3 bases, with 10 bases lying between them. Germline V lookup: CDR1 SGHNT, CDR2 YYREEE (reference sequence).

This clone was seen only once. This chain connects TRBV11-1 to TRBJ2-7, with TRBD1 as a possible D gene (6 bases). V dropped 4 bases and J dropped 3 bases, with 16 bases sitting between them. CDR1 and CDR2 from the germline V gene are SGHAT and FQDESV (reference sequence). This CDR3 region has 15 residues. The CDR3 loop is CASSSEGGSGYEQYF. The CDR3 coding sequence is TGTGCCAGCAGCTCCGAAGGGGGTTCAGGCTACGAGCAGTACTTC.

This chain joins TRBV7-9 and TRBJ1-1, with D hard to call. The CDR3 extends over 14 amino acids. CDR1 and CDR2 (germline): SEHNR, FQNEAQ (reference sequence). The V end lost 5 bases, the J end lost 0 bases, and 10 bases lay between the germline ends. The CDR3 spells CASSGRTVNTEAFF. The CDR3 region has the DNA TGTGCCAGCAGCGGGAGGACCGTGAACACTGAAGCTTTCTTT.

Comments on this clone: The same CDR3 arises from other DNA sequences in this sample as well. This chain links TRBV4-1 with TRBJ1-1; perhaps TRBD1 as D (5 bases). In germline, CDR1 is MGHRA, CDR2 YSYEKL. Trimming stripped 0 bases from V and 4 bases from J, with 12 bases between. CDR3 length equals 15 residues. The CDR3 region is CASSQEGRGGTEAFF. CDR3 coding DNA: TGCGCCAGCAGCCAAGAGGGGCGGGGGGGCACTGAAGCTTTCTTT.

V and J are TRBV5-6 and TRBJ2-7, with TRBD1 matching 7 bases. This CDR3 is built from 14 residues. CDR1 SGHDT and CDR2 YYEEEE come from the germline V gene. The J segment lost 4 bases and the V segment lost 4 bases, leaving 8 bases of the junction unmatched. This chain's CDR3 is CASSADREWYEQYF. CDR3 sequence (DNA): TGTGCCAGCAGCGCCGACAGGGAGTGGTACGAGCAGTACTTC.

V usage is TRBV23-1 and J usage is TRBJ1-4, with D tentatively TRBD1 (6 bases). Being an ORF, TRBV23-1 has a function that is uncertain. V shed 6 bases and J shed 7 bases, with 21 bases lying between them. This CDR3 has 16 amino acids. Written as DNA, the CDR3 is TGCGCCAGCAGCCCACCCAGGCTACAGGGACGTGAAAAACTGTTTTTT. Encoded protein: CASSPPRLQGREKLFF.

This clone was seen more than once but under ten times. The CDR3 region has the DNA TGTGCCAGCAGTGAGGGCGAGCCCCAGCATTTT. Amino acids: CASSEGEPQHF. The chain links TRBV2 to TRBJ1-5; D uncertain. CDR1 and CDR2 (germline): SNHLY, FYNNEI. This CDR3 region has 11 residues. Deletions cut 3 bases from V and 8 bases from J, with 5 bases between.

The V gene is TRBV11-1, the J gene TRBJ2-1; TRBD2 matches 7 bases. The CDR3 consists of 16 residues. From germline, CDR1 is SGHAT and CDR2 FQDESV (reference sequence). V shed 2 bases, J shed 2 bases, and the junction held 6 bases outside the gene matches. For the CDR3, the DNA is TGTGCCAGCAGCTTAAGGGGCGGGAGTACCTACAATGAGCAGTTCTTC. Translation gives CASSLRGGSTYNEQFF.

This clone appeared a single time. The chain uses TRBV7-9 and TRBJ2-7; TRBD1 agrees at 7 bases. CDR3 length equals 16 residues. Looked up from germline, CDR1 is SEHNR and CDR2 is FQNEAQ (reference sequence). Losses at the gene ends were 5 bases for V and 0 bases for J; bases not matched to a gene: 10. The CDR3 region is CASSDLTGIFSYEQYF. DNA of the CDR3: TGTGCCAGCAGCGACCTGACAGGGATATTCTCCTACGAGCAGTACTTC.

CDR3 coding DNA: TGTGCCAGCAGCCAAGATTTTGGGGGGGGCCGAGAGACCCAGTACTTC. It specifies CASSQDFGGGRETQYF. V usage is TRBV3-1 (or the pseudogene TRBV3-2) and J usage is TRBJ2-5, with D maybe TRBD2 (7 bases). Germline V CDR1 and CDR2: LGHDT, YNNKEL (reference sequence). The CDR3 loop spans 16 amino acids. Deletions cut 0 bases from V and 4 bases from J, with 15 bases between.

The chain carries TRBV3-1 (or the pseudogene TRBV3-2) and TRBJ2-5; 7 bases are a match to TRBD1. Germline V gene lookup returns CDR1 LGHDT and CDR2 YNNKEL (reference sequence). The trim removed 0 bases at V and 4 bases at J, leaving 11 bases unmatched. The length of the CDR3 is 17 residues. Here the CDR3 DNA reads TGTGCCAGCAGCCAAGATCTGGGGACAGTCGGAAGAGAGACCCAGTACTTC. It specifies CASSQDLGTVGRETQYF.

The gene calls are TRBV21-1 and TRBJ1-1; the table calls TRBD1, which could not be checked here. TRBV21-1 is a recognized pseudogene. CDR3 length equals 12 residues. The CDR3 region is CASDSSGTEAFF. In DNA form, the CDR3 reads TGTGCCAGCGACAGCAGTGGGACTGAAGCTTTCTTT.